This T cell receptor beta chain was observed in a study of T cells after yellow fever vaccination. V lost 2 bases to trimming and J lost 3 bases, with 7 bases between them. Germline lookup yields CDR1 SGHVS and CDR2 FQNEAQ. This CDR3 is 13 amino acids long. TCRdb re-derived calls from the 5' RACE reads in MiXCR, one entry per CDR3 protein. The data show about 330,000 distinct CDR3 sequences, about 6.6% seen once. The receptor's source is a man aged 18-30 years who received the YFV17D yellow fever vaccine. The chain recombines TRBV7-8 with TRBJ2-5; unclear D gene. Sequenced here: PBMCs, sampled 35 to 50 days after the first yellow fever vaccination. The CDR3: CASSLSQEETQYF. CDR3 in DNA: TGTGCCAGCAGCTTATCCCAGGAAGAGACCCAGTACTTC.